Below are 20 T cell receptor beta chains sequenced from a single sample in a study of beta chain features in type 1 diabetes. Whole-study results and caveats: A moderate, significant TCRB CDR3 shortening appeared in type 1 diabetes across four CD4+ subsets.

No antigens are known for them. Expressed TCRB transcripts were sequenced after all isolated RNA was converted to cDNA. Clones were sequenced by immunoSEQ multiplex PCR, and TCRdb holds only the in-frame ones, with some missing. The table lists approximately 150,000 clones, more than 10% of them singletons, with less than 1.5% in the top ten. Sequencing used central memory CD4+ T cells from blood. Receptors originate from a man between 18 and 35 years old with type 1 diabetes.

J is TRBJ2-1 and V is TRBV4-3; the D gene is possibly TRBD2 (6 bases). Germline CDR1 reads LGHNA; CDR2 reads YSLEER. The ends were cut back, 0 bases at V and 2 bases at J, with 11 bases in the middle. The CDR3 covers 16 residues. The CDR3 DNA reads as TGCGCCAGCAGCCAAGATGAACTAGCCGCCTACAATGAGCAGTTCTTC. It is translated as CASSQDELAAYNEQFF.

V usage is TRBV6-1 and J usage is TRBJ2-7; maybe TRBD2 (5 bases). This CDR3 comprises 13 residues. Per germline, CDR1 MNHNS and CDR2 SASEGT. The ends were cut back, 8 bases at V and 0 bases at J, with 11 bases in the middle. The CDR3 reads CASVLGGSYEQYF. In nucleotides, the CDR3 is TGTGCCAGCGTGCTCGGAGGCTCCTACGAGCAGTACTTC.

This clone appeared a few times. The V gene is TRBV7-2, the J gene TRBJ2-1; D gene uncertain. Trimming removed 3 bases at V and 0 bases at J, with 9 bases between. The germline V gene has CDR1 SGHTA and CDR2 FQGNSA. CDR3 size: 15 residues. The CDR3 region is CASSFGIRSYNEQFF. In DNA form, the CDR3 reads TGTGCCAGCAGCTTTGGGATCCGCTCCTACAATGAGCAGTTCTTC.

CDR3: CAIGEARNTGELFF. In DNA, the CDR3 is TGTGCCATCGGGGAAGCCCGGAACACCGGGGAGCTGTTTTTT. This chain connects TRBV10-3 to TRBJ2-2; D not certain. CDR3 length: 14 residues. The V end was cut by 8 bases, the J end by 1 base, with 11 bases between. Germline V CDR1 and CDR2: ENHRY, SYGVKD.

The chain couples TRBV30 to TRBJ1-6, with TRBD1 matching 7 bases. The CDR3 spans 12 residues. Germline V gene data show CDR1 as GTSNPN and CDR2 as SVGIG (reference sequence). V lost 5 bases and J lost 8; bases outside the gene matches: 3. CDR3 DNA sequence: TGTGCCTGGGGTACAGGGGATTCACCCCTCCACTTT. It yields the protein CAWGTGDSPLHF.

This clone was counted a few times. The chain recombines TRBV15 with TRBJ1-5; D unclear. CDR3 size: 13 residues. Deletions cut 6 bases from V and 3 bases from J, with 9 bases between. Per germline, CDR1 LNHNV and CDR2 YYDKDF (reference sequence). The CDR3 reads CATSWGDNQPQHF. The CDR3 bases are TGTGCCACCAGTTGGGGTGACAATCAGCCCCAGCATTTT.

This clone showed up just a few times. J is TRBJ2-3 and V is TRBV5-1; possibly TRBD2 for D (5 bases). The CDR3 is 13 amino acids. Trimming shortened V by 4 bases and J by 3 bases, and 9 bases separated the two germline ends. The germline V gene encodes CDR1 SGHRS and CDR2 YFSETQ. The CDR3 loop reads CASSPTGTDTQYF. The CDR3 region has the DNA TGCGCCAGCAGCCCAACGGGGACAGATACGCAGTATTTT.

The rearrangement joins TRBV30 to TRBJ2-2; maybe TRBD1 (6 bases). CDR3 length equals 11 residues. Per the germline V gene, CDR1 is GTSNPN and CDR2 is SVGIG (reference sequence). V was clipped by 5 bases and J by 11 bases, with 12 bases between them. The CDR3 nucleotides read TGTGCCTGGGGCGATGGGGGCGAGCTGTTTTTT. Protein: CAWGDGGELFF.

This clone was counted many times. The chain combines TRBV7-5 with TRBJ2-7; the tabulated D call, TRBD1, remains unverified against the DNA. TRBV7-5 is given as a pseudogene. The CDR3 consists of 15 residues. The CDR3 nucleotides are TGTGCCAGAAGCGTACAGGGTGTCGGCTCCTACGAGCAGTACTTC. Translating gives CARSVQGVGSYEQYF.

The table lists this clone with a few counts. The chain employs TRBV29-1 and TRBJ1-1, with D possibly matching TRBD1 (6 bases). The CDR3 totals 11 residues. The germline V and J ends were trimmed by 8 bases and 6 bases, with 13 bases remaining between them. From germline, CDR1 is SQVTM and CDR2 ANQGSEA. The CDR3 reads CSSSRGAEAFF. CDR3 coding DNA: TGCAGCTCCTCTAGGGGGGCTGAAGCTTTCTTT.

The table lists this clone with a few counts. This chain connects TRBV30 to TRBJ2-1; 10 nucleotides line up with TRBD1. The length of the CDR3 is 15 residues. The germline V gene encodes CDR1 GTSNPN and CDR2 SVGIG (reference sequence). Trimming took 0 bases from V and 7 from J; bases not matched to a gene: 6. Here the CDR3 DNA reads TGTGCCTGGAGTGTAAGACAGGGGGCGCGAAATGAGCAGTTCTTC. Translated, it gives CAWSVRQGARNEQFF.

V is TRBV27 and J is TRBJ2-3, with 7 nucleotides matching TRBD2. The J segment lost 2 bases and the V segment lost 4 bases, leaving 6 bases of the junction unmatched. This CDR3 contains 15 residues. Per the germline V gene, CDR1 is MNHEY and CDR2 is SMNVEV (reference sequence). The chain's CDR3 is CASSYGDYTTDTQYF. The CDR3, as DNA: TGTGCCAGCAGTTATGGGGACTATACCACAGATACGCAGTATTTT.

This clone was recorded a few times. The CDR3 DNA is TGTGCCTGGAGGACTAGCGCAGATACGCAGTATTTT. Its translation: CAWRTSADTQYF. The rearrangement links TRBV30 to TRBJ2-3; 8 positions match TRBD2. Unmatched junction bases numbered 0, after V lost 3 bases and J lost 4 bases. CDR1 is GTSNPN and CDR2 is SVGIG in the germline V gene (reference sequence). CDR3 length: 12 amino acids.

This clone occurred a few times. CDR3 sequence (DNA): TGTGCCAGCAGCGAAGGGACAGGGTCAAACTATGGCTACACCTTC. Its translation is CASSEGTGSNYGYTF. The chain employs TRBV5-4 and TRBJ1-2, with TRBD1 matching 9 bases. The CDR3 extends over 15 amino acids. The germline gives CDR1 SGHNT, CDR2 YYREEE (reference sequence). V shed 4 bases and J 2 bases; nucleotides not matched to a gene: 6.

In the case of this clone: This could be a read error, since a much larger clone is one nucleotide away. The V call is TRBV30, the J call TRBJ2-1; 9 bases line up with TRBD2. The CDR3 totals 15 residues. CDR1 is GTSNPN, CDR2 SVGIG, per germline (reference sequence). After removal of 5 bases from V and 3 bases from J, the junction contained 8 bases not matched to a gene. CDR3 nucleotides: TGTGCCTGGGCCCCCATAGCGGGGGACTACAATGAGCAGTTCTTC. It yields the protein CAWAPIAGDYNEQFF.

The DNA for the CDR3 is TGTGCCAGCAGTTTAATGACTAACTATGGCTACACCTTC. Amino acid sequence: CASSLMTNYGYTF. The rearrangement uses TRBV28 and TRBJ1-2, with D unresolved. Trimming removed 2 bases at V and 0 bases at J, with 4 bases between. This CDR3 is 13 amino acids long. In germline, CDR1 is MDHEN, CDR2 SYDVKM.

This clone was observed a few times. With a much larger clone just one base away, this may be a read error. The chain's CDR3 is CALRSGASTDTQYF. DNA of the CDR3: TGTGCCCTCAGGAGCGGGGCAAGCACAGATACGCAGTATTTT. The chain uses TRBV10-3 and TRBJ2-3, with 7 positions matching TRBD2. Per germline, CDR1 ENHRY and CDR2 SYGVKD. The CDR3 totals 14 residues.

In its sample, this clone was seen a few times. This chain joins TRBV28 and TRBJ2-5; 11 nucleotides line up with TRBD1. Germline V lookup: CDR1 MDHEN, CDR2 SYDVKM. The CDR3 contains 17 residues. V was clipped by 3 bases and J by 4 bases; unmatched bases: 10. The CDR3 loop is CASSFRSWDRGRETQYF. DNA of the CDR3: TGTGCCAGCAGTTTCCGTTCCTGGGACAGGGGGAGAGAGACCCAGTACTTC.

This clone turned up a few times. CDR3 sequence reads: CASSLEQVAPLHF. In DNA, the CDR3 is TGTGCCAGCAGCTTAGAGCAGGTTGCACCCCTCCACTTT. The rearrangement uses TRBV7-6 and TRBJ1-6, with D unresolved. V was trimmed by 1 base and J by 11 bases, leaving 9 bases between them. Germline V gene data show CDR1 as SGHVS and CDR2 as FNYEAQ. The CDR3 loop spans 13 amino acids.

A few counts support this clone. This chain joins TRBV5-1 and TRBJ1-1; 7 positions agree with TRBD1. V was clipped by 3 bases and J by 0 bases; unmatched bases: 17. Germline CDR1 reads SGHRS; CDR2 reads YFSETQ. This CDR3 is built from 19 residues. DNA for the CDR3: TGCGCCAGCAGCTCGGAGCCCTTGACAGGGACGTCCATGAACACTGAAGCTTTCTTT. Amino acid sequence: CASSSEPLTGTSMNTEAFF. Full variable domain (missing parts from reference TRBV5-1 and TRBJ1-1): KAGVTQTPRYLIKTRGQQVTLSCSPISGHRSVSWYQQTPGQGLQFLFEYFSETQRNKGNFPGRFSGRQFSNSRSEMNVSTLELGDSALYLCASSSEPLTGTSMNTEAFFGQGTRLTVV.